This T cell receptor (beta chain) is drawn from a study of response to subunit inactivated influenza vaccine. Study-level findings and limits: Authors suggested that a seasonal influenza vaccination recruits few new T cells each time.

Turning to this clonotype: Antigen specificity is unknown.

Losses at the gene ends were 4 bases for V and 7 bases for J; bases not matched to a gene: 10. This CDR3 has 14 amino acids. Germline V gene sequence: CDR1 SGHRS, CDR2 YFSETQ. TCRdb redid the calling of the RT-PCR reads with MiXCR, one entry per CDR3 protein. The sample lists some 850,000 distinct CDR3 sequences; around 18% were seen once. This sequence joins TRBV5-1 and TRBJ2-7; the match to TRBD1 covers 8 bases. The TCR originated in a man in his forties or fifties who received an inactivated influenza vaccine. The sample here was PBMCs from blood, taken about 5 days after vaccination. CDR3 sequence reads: CASSPWTGLGEQYF. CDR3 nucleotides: TGCGCCAGCAGCCCGTGGACAGGGTTGGGGGAGCAGTACTTC. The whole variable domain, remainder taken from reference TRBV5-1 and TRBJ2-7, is KAGVTQTPRYLIKTRGQQVTLSCSPISGHRSVSWYQQTPGQGLQFLFEYFSETQRNKGNFPGRFSGRQFSNSRSEMNVSTLELGDSALYLCASSPWTGLGEQYFGPGTRLTVT.